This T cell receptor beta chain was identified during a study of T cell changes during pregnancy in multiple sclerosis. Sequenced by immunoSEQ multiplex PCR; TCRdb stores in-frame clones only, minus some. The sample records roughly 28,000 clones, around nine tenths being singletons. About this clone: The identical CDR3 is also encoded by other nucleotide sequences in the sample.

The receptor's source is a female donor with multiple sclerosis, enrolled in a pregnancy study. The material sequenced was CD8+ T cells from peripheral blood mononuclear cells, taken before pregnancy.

The CDR3 loop is CASSLLAGGYNEQFF. In nucleotides, the CDR3 is TGTGCCAGCAGCCTCCTAGCGGGAGGCTACAATGAGCAGTTCTTC. The rearrangement joins TRBV6-5 to TRBJ2-1; TRBD2 agrees at 11 bases. V dropped 6 bases and J dropped 3; count of bases not matched to a gene: 4. The CDR3 length is 15 residues. Germline lookup yields CDR1 MNHEY and CDR2 SVGAGI.